Sequencing of this TCR beta chain was carried out in a study of shared clonotypes between healthy human individuals. CD8 cells classed as naive were CD45RO-negative and positively selected for CCR7, excluding terminally differentiated effector memory CD45RA+ cells. Recent vaccinations or acute infections were absent in the healthy HIV-negative adult donors. Worth noting for this clone: Its antigen is currently unknown.

Method: immunoSEQ multiplex PCR; TCRdb's copy keeps in-frame clones and lacks some. Of around 2,100,000 clones listed, 85% to 95% are singletons. Trimming left V 1 base short and J 5 bases short, with 10 bases between. Germline CDR1 reads SGHDT; CDR2 reads YYEEEE. The CDR3 contains 14 residues. Study outcomes and limitations: Across subsets, estimated richness was generally greater for naive than for memory populations. When naive CD4 clonotypes were compared across a handful of donors, around 5% were shared. Investigators expected sequencing depth to affect clonotype sharing among donors.

The sequence derives from a man aged 18 to 30 in good health. Specimen: naive CD8+ T cells sorted from blood. The rearrangement uses TRBV5-6 and TRBJ1-5; no clear D. The CDR3 reads CASSLWGKDQPQHF. The CDR3 DNA follows: TGTGCCAGCAGCTTGTGGGGAAAGGATCAGCCCCAGCATTTT.